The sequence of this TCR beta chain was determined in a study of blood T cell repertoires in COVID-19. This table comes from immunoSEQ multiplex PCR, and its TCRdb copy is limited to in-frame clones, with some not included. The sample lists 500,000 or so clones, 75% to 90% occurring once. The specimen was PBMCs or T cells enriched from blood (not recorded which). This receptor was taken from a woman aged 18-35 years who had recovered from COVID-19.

In nucleotides, the CDR3 is TGCGCCAGCAGCCTGGACTACCAAGAGACCCAGTACTTC. Translation: CASSLDYQETQYF. The chain is built from TRBV5-1 and TRBJ2-5; a weak D match, TRBD2 (5 bases). The CDR3 extends over 13 amino acids. Trimming removed 4 bases at V and 0 bases at J, with 7 bases between. CDR1 is SGHRS, CDR2 YFSETQ, per germline.